This paragraph reports one TCR beta chain. The antigen remains unidentified. The CDR3 sequence is 14 residues long. Germline V gene lookup returns CDR1 SGHNT and CDR2 YENEEA. V gave up 4 bases and J gave up 5 bases; unmatched junction bases: 5. This record belongs to a study of cytomegalovirus exposure and HLA in healthy donors. The PCR was carried out with 60 Vbeta primers and 13 Jbeta primers. Authors' processing steps: Later, an analysis found 65 million to 85 million unique TCR beta chains, and about 10 million of these were shared. Only in-frame clones appear in the TCRdb table, and some are missing; sequencing was by immunoSEQ multiplex PCR. V and J calls and clone size are as listed in that table; D and trimming were resolved from the DNA. This table has some 190,000 clones, over 60% appearing once. Overall study results and limits: Immune exposure was documented only through CMV serostatus. Highest at DRB1 and lowest at HLA-C, TCR association rates differed among HLA loci in a later analysis. What was likely a sequencing artifact was a cluster of highly shared sequence variants.

The TCR originated in a young man in good health and CMV-seronegative. The J gene is TRBJ2-1, the V gene TRBV11-3, with 7 bases identical to TRBD1. The specimen was PBMCs. The CDR3, as DNA: TGTGCCAGCAGCTCGGGACAGACGAACAATGAGCAGTTCTTC. This encodes CASSSGQTNNEQFF.